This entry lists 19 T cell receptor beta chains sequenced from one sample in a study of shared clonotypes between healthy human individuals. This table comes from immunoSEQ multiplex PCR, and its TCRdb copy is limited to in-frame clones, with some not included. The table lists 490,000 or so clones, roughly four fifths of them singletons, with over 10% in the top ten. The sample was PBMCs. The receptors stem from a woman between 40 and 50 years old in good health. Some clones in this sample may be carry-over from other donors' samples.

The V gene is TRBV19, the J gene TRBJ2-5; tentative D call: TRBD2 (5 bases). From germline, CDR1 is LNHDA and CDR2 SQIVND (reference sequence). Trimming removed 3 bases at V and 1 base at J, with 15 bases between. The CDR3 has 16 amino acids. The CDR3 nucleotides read TGTGCCAGTAGTATGACAACCGGGAACCCCCAAGAGACCCAGTACTTC. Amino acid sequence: CASSMTTGNPQETQYF. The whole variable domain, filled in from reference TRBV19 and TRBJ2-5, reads DGGITQSPKYLFRKEGQNVTLSCEQNLNHDAMYWYRQDPGQGLRLIYYSQIVNDFQKGDIAEGYSVSREKKESFPLTVTSAQKNPTAFYLCASSMTTGNPQETQYFGPGTRLLVL.

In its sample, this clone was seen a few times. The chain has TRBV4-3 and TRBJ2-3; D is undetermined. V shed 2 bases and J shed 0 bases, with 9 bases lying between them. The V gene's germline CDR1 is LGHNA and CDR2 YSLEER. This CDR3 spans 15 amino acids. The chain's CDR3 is CASSQLDSSTDTQYF. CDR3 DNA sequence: TGCGCCAGCAGCCAACTGGATTCTAGCACAGATACGCAGTATTTT.

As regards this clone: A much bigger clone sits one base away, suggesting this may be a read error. CDR3 in DNA: TGTGCCAGCAGCTTAGTGTCTACGGGCGGCGACGGGCAGTACTTC. It specifies CASSLVSTGGDGQYF. This chain connects TRBV7-9 to TRBJ2-7; no definite D call. Trimming took off 1 base at V and 9 bases at J, with 19 bases between the two ends. Germline V gene data show CDR1 as SEHNR and CDR2 as FQNEAQ (reference sequence). This CDR3 region has 15 residues. Supplemented by reference TRBV7-9 and TRBJ2-7, the full variable domain reads DTGVSQNPRHKITKRGQNVTFRCDPISEHNRLYWYRQTLGQGPEFLTYFQNEAQLEKSRLLSDRFSAERPKGSFSTLEIQRTEQGDSAMYLCASSLVSTGGDGQYFGPGTRLTVT.

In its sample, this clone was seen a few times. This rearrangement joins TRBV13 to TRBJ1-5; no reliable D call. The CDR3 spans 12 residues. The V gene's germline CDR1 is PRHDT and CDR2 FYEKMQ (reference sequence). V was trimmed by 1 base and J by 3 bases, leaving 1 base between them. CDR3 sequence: CASSLANQPQHF. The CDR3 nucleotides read TGTGCCAGCAGCTTAGCCAATCAGCCCCAGCATTTT.

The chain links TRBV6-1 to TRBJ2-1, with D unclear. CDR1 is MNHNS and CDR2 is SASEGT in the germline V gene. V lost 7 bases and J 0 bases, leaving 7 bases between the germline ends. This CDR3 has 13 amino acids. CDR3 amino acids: CASIESSYNEQFF. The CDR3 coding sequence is TGTGCCAGCATCGAGAGCTCCTACAATGAGCAGTTCTTC.

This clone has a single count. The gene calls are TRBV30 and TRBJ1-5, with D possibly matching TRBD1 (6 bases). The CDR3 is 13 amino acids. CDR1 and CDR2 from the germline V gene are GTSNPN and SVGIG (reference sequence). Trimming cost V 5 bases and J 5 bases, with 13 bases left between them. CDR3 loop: CAWGLTGDQPQHF. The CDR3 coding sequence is TGTGCCTGGGGACTGACAGGAGATCAGCCCCAGCATTTT.

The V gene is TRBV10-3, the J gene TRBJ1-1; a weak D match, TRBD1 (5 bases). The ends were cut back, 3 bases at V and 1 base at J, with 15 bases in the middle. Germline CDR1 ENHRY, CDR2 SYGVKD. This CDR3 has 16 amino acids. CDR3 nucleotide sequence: TGTGCCATCAGTGAAGGGGCCTCCCTCGGGAACACTGAAGCTTTCTTT. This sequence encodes CAISEGASLGNTEAFF.

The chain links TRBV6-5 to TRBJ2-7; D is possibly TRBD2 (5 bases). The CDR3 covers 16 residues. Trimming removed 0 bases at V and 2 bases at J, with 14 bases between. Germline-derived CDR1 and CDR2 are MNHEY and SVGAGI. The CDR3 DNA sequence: TGTGCCAGCAGTTACTCGAGGGTGCAGTCAGCCTACGAGCAGTACTTC. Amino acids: CASSYSRVQSAYEQYF.

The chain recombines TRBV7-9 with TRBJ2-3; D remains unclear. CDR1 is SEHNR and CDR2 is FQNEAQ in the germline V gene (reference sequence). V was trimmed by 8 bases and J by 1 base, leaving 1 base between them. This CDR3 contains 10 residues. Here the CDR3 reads CASRTDTQYF. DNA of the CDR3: TGTGCCAGCCGCACAGATACGCAGTATTTT.

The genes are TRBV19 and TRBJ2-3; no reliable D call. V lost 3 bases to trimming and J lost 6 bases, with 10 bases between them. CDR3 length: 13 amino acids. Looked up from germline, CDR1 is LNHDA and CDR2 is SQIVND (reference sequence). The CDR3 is CASSIGLRDTQYF. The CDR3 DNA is TGTGCCAGTAGTATCGGGTTACGGGATACGCAGTATTTT.

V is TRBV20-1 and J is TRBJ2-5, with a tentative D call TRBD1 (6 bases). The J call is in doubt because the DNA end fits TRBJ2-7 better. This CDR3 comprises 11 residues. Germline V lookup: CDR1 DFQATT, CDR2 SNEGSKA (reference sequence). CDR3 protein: CSVRTVYEQYF. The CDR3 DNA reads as TGCAGTGTACGGACAGTTTACGAGCAGTACTTC.

As DNA, the CDR3 is TGTGCCATCAGGGGGACCAGCTATGGCTACACCTTC. Translating gives CAIRGTSYGYTF. The chain has TRBV28 and TRBJ1-2; TRBD1 aligns across 7 bases. CDR1 and CDR2 (germline): MDHEN, SYDVKM. V lost 10 bases to trimming and J lost 4 bases; unmatched junction nucleotides: 6. There are 12 residues in the CDR3.

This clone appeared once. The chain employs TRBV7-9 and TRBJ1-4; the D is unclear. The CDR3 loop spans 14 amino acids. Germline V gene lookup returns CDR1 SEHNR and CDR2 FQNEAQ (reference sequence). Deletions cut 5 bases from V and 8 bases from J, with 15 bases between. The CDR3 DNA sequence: TGTGCCAGCAGCCCCTGGACGGTGCCGGAAAAACTGTTTTTT. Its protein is CASSPWTVPEKLFF.

CDR3 in amino acids: CASSLNSVAGANVLTF. As DNA, the CDR3 is TGTGCCAGCAGTTTGAATAGCGTGGCTGGGGCCAACGTCCTGACTTTC. V is TRBV28 and J is TRBJ2-6, with TRBD2 as a possible D gene (5 bases). The germline CDR1 and CDR2 sequences are MDHEN and SYDVKM. Trimming shortened V by 3 bases and J by 2 bases, and 11 bases separated the two germline ends. This CDR3 contains 16 residues.

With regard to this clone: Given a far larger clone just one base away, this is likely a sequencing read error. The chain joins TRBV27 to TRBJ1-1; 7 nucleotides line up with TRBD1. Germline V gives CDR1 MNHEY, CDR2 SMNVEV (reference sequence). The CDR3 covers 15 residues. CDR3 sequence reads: CASGLTGTAYTEAFF. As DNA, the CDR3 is TGTGCCAGCGGTTTAACCGGGACAGCATACACTGAAGCTTTCTTT.

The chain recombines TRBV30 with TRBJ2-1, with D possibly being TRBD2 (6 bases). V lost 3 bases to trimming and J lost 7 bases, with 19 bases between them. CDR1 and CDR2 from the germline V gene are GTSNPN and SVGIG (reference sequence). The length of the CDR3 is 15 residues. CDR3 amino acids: CAWSARLGGKNEQFF. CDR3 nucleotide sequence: TGTGCCTGGAGCGCCCGTTTGGGGGGTAAAAATGAGCAGTTCTTC.

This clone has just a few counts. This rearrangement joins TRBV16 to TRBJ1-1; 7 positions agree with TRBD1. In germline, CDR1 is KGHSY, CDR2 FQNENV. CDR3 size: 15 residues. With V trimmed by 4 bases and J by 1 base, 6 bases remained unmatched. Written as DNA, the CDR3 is TGTGCCAGCAGCCCGACAGGGTGGGGGAACACTGAAGCTTTCTTT. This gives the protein CASSPTGWGNTEAFF. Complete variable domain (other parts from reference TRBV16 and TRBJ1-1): GEEVAQTPKHLVRGEGQKAKLYCAPIKGHSYVFWYQQVLKNEFKFLISFQNENVFDETGMPKERFSAKCLPNSPCSLEIQATKLEDSAVYFCASSPTGWGNTEAFFGQGTRLTVV.

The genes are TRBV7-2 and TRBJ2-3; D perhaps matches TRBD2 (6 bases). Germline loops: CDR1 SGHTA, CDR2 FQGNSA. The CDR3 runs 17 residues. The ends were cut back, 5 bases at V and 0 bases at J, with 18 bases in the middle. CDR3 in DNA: TGTGCCAGCAGCGCCATTCTAGCGACAACTAGCACAGATACGCAGTATTTT. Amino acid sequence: CASSAILATTSTDTQYF.

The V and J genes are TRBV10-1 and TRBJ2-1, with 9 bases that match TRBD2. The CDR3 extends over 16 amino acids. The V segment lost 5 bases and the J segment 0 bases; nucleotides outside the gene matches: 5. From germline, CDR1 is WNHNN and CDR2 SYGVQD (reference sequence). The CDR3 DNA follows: TGCGCCAGCAGTAGGCTAGCGGGAAGCTCCTACAATGAGCAGTTCTTC. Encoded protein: CASSRLAGSSYNEQFF.